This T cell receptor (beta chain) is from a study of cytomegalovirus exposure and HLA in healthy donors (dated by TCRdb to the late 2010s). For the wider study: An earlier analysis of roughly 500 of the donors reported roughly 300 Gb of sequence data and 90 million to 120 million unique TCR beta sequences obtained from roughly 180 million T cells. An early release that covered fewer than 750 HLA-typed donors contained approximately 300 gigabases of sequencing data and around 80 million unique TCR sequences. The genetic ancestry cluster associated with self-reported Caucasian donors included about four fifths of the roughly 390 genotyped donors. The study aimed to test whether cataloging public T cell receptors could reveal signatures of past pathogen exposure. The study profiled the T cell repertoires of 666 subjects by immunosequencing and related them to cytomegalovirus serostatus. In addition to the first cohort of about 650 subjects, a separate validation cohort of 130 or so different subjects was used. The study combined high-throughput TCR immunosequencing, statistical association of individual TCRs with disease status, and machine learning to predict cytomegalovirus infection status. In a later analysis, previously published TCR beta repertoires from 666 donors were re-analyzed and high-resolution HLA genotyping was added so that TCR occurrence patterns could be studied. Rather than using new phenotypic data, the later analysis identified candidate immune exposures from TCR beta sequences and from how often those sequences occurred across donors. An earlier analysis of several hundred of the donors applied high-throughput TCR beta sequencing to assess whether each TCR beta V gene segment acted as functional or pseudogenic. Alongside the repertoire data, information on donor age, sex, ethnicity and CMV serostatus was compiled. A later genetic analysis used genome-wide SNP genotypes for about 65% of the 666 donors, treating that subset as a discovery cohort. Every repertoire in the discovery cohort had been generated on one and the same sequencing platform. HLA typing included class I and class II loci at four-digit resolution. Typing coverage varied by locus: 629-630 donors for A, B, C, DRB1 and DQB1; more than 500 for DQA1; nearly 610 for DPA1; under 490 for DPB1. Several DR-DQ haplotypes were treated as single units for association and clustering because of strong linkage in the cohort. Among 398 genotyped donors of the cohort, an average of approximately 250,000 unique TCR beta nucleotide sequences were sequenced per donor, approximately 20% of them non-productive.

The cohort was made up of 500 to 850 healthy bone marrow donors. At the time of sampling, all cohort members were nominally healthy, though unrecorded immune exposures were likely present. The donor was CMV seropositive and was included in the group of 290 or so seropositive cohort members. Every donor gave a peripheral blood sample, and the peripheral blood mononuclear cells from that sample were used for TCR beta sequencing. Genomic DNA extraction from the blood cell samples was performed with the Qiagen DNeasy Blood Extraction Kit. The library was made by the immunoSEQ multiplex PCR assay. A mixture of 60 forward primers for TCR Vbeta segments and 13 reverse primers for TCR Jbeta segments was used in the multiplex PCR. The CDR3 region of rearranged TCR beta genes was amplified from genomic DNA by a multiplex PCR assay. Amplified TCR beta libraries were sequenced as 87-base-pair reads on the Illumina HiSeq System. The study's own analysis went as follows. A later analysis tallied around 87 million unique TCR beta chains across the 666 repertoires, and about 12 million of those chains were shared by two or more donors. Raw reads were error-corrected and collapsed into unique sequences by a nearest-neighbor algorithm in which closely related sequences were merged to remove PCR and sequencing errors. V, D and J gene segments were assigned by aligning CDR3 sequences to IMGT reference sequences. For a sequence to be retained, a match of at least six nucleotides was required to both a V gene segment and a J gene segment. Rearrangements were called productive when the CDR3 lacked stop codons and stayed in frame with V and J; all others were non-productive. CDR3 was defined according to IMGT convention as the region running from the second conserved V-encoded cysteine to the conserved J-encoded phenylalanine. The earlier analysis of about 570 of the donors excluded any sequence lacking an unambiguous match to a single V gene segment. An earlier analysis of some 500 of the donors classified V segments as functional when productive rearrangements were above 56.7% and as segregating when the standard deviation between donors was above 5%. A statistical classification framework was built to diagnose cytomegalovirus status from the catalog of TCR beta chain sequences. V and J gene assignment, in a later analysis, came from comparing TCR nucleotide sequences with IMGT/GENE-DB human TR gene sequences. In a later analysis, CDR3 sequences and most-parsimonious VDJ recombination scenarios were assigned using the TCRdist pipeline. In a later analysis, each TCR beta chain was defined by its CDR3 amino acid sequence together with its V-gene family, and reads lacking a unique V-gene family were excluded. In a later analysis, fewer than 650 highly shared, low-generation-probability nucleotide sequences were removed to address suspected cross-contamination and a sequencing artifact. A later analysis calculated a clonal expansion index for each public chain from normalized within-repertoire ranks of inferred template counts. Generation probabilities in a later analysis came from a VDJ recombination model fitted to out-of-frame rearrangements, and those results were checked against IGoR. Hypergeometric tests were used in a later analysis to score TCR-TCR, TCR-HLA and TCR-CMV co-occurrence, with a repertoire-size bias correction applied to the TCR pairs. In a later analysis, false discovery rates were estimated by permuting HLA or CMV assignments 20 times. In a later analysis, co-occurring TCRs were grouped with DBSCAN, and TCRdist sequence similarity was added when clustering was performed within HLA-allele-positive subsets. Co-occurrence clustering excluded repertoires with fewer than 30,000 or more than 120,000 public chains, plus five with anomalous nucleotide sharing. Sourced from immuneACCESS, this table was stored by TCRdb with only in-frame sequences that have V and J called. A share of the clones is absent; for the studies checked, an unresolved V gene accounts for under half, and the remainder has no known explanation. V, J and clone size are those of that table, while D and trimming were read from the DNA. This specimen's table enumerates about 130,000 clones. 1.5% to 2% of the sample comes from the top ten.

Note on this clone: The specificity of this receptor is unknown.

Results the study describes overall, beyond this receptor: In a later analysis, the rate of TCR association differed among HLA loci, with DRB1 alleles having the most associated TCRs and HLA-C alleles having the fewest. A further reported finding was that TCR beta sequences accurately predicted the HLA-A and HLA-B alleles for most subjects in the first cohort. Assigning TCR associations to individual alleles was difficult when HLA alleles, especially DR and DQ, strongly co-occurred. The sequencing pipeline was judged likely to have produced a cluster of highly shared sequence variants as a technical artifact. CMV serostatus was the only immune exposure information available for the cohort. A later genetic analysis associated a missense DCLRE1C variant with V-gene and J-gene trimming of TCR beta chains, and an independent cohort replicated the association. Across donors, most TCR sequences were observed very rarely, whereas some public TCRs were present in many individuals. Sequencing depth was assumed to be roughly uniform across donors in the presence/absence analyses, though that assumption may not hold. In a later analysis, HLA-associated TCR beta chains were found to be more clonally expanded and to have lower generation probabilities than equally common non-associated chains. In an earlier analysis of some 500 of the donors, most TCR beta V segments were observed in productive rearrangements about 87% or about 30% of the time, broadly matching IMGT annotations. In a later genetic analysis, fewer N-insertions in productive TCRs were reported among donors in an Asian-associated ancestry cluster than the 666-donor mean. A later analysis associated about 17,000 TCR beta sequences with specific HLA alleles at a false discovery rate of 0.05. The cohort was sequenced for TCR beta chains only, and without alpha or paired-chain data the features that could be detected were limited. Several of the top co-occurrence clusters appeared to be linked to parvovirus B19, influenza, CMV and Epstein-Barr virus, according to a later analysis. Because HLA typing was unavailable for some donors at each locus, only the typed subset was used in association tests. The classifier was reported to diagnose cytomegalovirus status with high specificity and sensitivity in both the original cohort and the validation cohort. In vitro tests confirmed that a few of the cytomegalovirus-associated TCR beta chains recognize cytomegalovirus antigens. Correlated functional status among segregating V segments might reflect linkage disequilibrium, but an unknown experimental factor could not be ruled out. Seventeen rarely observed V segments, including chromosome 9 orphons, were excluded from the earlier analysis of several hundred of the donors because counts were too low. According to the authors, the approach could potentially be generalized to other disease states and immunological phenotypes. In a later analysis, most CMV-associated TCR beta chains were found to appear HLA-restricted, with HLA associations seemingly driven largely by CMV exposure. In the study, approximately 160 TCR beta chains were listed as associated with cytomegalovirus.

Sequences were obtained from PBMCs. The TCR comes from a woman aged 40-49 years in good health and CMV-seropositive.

At the DNA level, the sequence is TGTGCCAGCAGTGAATCCCGGTACCAAGAGACCCAGTACTTC. Protein translation: CASSESRYQETQYF. The chain uses TRBV6-1 and TRBJ2-5; the D gene identity is not certain. CDR1 and CDR2 are drawn from the germline V gene: MNHNS, SASEGT. Its CDR3 holds 14 amino acids, cysteine through phenylalanine. CDR3 DNA only is kept here, 42 bases in frame from base 1. V lost 2 bases and J lost 0 bases; the stretch between them is 7 bases long.